The TCR beta chain described here comes from a study of identical twins. This clonotype showed up just a few times. Its target is not known. Regarding the study as a whole: Possibly, invariant MAIT and iNKT cells partly confounded zero-insertion analyses.

Template switching created a universal primer site, and the cDNA included unique molecular identifiers. Using its own MiXCR run on the 5' RACE reads, TCRdb lists one record per CDR3 protein. The sample holds 400,000 to 600,000 distinct CDR3 sequences, about a fifth seen once. These same data were also listed under a study on yellow fever vaccine responses in identical twins.

The sample comprised CD4+ T cells sorted from blood. The receptor comes from a woman between 18 and 29 years old in good health.

The DNA of the CDR3 is TGTGCCAGCAGCGTAGTAGGAGCGGGGCCGAGGGAGACCCAGTACTTC. Translating gives CASSVVGAGPRETQYF. V and J are TRBV9 and TRBJ2-5; 7 bases are a match to TRBD2. J was trimmed by 5 bases and V by 0 bases; bases with no gene match: 10. Germline CDR1 is SGDLS and CDR2 is YYNGEE. The CDR3 has 16 residues.